This T cell receptor (beta chain) was observed in a study of cytomegalovirus exposure and HLA in healthy donors. Trimming took 2 bases from V and 2 from J, leaving 10 bases between them. Germline values: CDR1 SEHNR, CDR2 FQNEAQ (reference sequence). The CDR3 spans 14 residues. Notes on the study in general: Reportedly, TCR beta sequences accurately predicted HLA-A and HLA-B alleles in most subjects.

It was with 60 Vbeta and 13 Jbeta primers that the PCR ran. The data were produced by immunoSEQ multiplex PCR, yet TCRdb's version contains in-frame clones alone and is incomplete. This sample has some 29,000 clones; less than 55% occur once, and the top ten carry less than 2%. As concerns this clone: The antigen remains unidentified.

The chain combines TRBV7-9 with TRBJ2-7; D is possibly TRBD1 (5 bases). The clonotype was recovered from a woman aged 50 to 60 in good health and CMV-seronegative. Sequenced: PBMCs. The CDR3 DNA reads as TGTGCCAGCAGCTTATCCGAGACAGCCTACGAGCAGTACTTC. Translated, it gives CASSLSETAYEQYF.